This entry lists 26 T cell receptor beta chains sequenced from one sample in a study of T cell responses to AZD1222 COVID-19 vaccine. The table came from immunoSEQ multiplex PCR; TCRdb's copy has only in-frame clones and leaves some out. The sample has about 120,000 clones; about 88% are singletons. The source was peripheral blood, collected 28 days after the second AZD1222 dose. These receptors came from an adult who received the AZD1222 COVID-19 vaccine.

CDR3 residues: CAISGTVGEKLFF. Here the CDR3 DNA reads TGTGCCATCAGTGGGACAGTGGGTGAAAAACTGTTTTTT. J is TRBJ1-4 and V is TRBV10-3, with D possibly TRBD1 on 6 matching bases. V gave up 4 bases and J gave up 7 bases, with 10 bases separating them. Germline V lookup: CDR1 ENHRY, CDR2 SYGVKD. This CDR3 has 13 residues.

The chain couples TRBV19 to TRBJ1-3; 12 nucleotides match TRBD1. With V trimmed by 7 bases and J by 2 bases, 6 bases remained unmatched. This CDR3 region has 16 residues. Germline-derived CDR1 and CDR2 are LNHDA and SQIVND (reference sequence). The CDR3 DNA reads TGTGCCAGTATGGGGGACAGGGGGCGTGCTGGAAACACCATATATTTT. It translates to CASMGDRGRAGNTIYF.

CDR3 in amino acids: CASSQSGGAYNSPLHF. CDR3 bases: TGTGCCAGCAGCCAGAGTGGAGGGGCCTATAATTCACCCCTCCACTTT. The rearrangement joins TRBV9 to TRBJ1-6; TRBD1 is a possible D gene (5 bases). Germline V gene data show CDR1 as SGDLS and CDR2 as YYNGEE. Trimming cost V 4 bases and J 2 bases, with 13 bases left between them. This CDR3 has 16 residues.

The J gene is TRBJ1-6, the V gene TRBV6-5; the D gene is possibly TRBD1 (5 bases). Germline CDR1 reads MNHEY; CDR2 reads SVGAGI. The CDR3 loop spans 14 amino acids. V lost 3 bases to trimming and J lost 8 bases, with 11 bases between them. The CDR3 DNA follows: TGTGCCAGCAGTTATGTTCAGGGTCATTCACCCCTCCACTTT. It codes for CASSYVQGHSPLHF.

The chain uses TRBV7-8 and TRBJ2-7; maybe TRBD1 (6 bases). The CDR3 totals 12 residues. Germline CDR1 SGHVS, CDR2 FQNEAQ. V lost 3 bases to trimming and J lost 6 bases, with 9 bases between them. DNA of the CDR3: TGTGCCAGCAGCTTTACAGGGTCCGAGCAGTACTTC. Amino acids: CASSFTGSEQYF.

The chain combines TRBV5-5 with TRBJ1-5, with D unclear. Per the germline V gene, CDR1 is SGHKS and CDR2 is YYEKEE (reference sequence). The length of the CDR3 is 17 residues. V lost 0 bases to trimming and J lost 5 bases, with 18 bases between them. The CDR3, as DNA: TGTGCCAGCAGCTTGGGCCAGCCGCTAAATCCCTATCAGCCCCAGCATTTT. It encodes CASSLGQPLNPYQPQHF.

The genes are TRBV6-6 and TRBJ1-1; D is unresolved. The ends were cut back, 7 bases at V and 1 base at J, with 13 bases in the middle. The CDR3 is 14 residues long. Germline V gene sequence: CDR1 MNHNY, CDR2 SVGAGI (reference sequence). CDR3 loop: CASIVGSRNTEAFF. The CDR3 DNA follows: TGTGCCAGCATTGTAGGTTCGCGGAACACTGAAGCTTTCTTT.

The chain joins TRBV14 to TRBJ1-2; TRBD1 aligns across 7 bases. The junction had 5 bases not matched to a gene; V was cut back by 3 bases and J by 4 bases. Looked up from germline, CDR1 is SGHDN and CDR2 is FVKESK. This CDR3 is 14 amino acids long. In DNA form, the CDR3 reads TGTGCCAGCAGCCATTGGGGACAGAGCTATGGCTACACCTTC. Protein product: CASSHWGQSYGYTF.

The chain is built from TRBV5-5 and TRBJ1-6; D is uncertain. Germline loops: CDR1 SGHKS, CDR2 YYEKEE (reference sequence). Trimming pared 0 bases from V and 7 bases from J, leaving 8 bases between. The CDR3 spans 14 residues. The CDR3 region is CASSLEFGNSPLHF. The CDR3 nucleotides read TGTGCCAGCAGCTTGGAATTCGGGAATTCACCCCTCCACTTT.

This sequence joins TRBV4-3 and TRBJ1-2; the match to TRBD1 covers 11 bases. Trimming at V came to 4 bases and at J to 4 bases, leaving 5 bases not matched to a gene. Germline V lookup: CDR1 LGHNA, CDR2 YSLEER. The CDR3 contains 15 residues. The DNA of the CDR3 is TGCGCCAGCAGCCGGACTGGACAGGGGGCCTATGGCTACACCTTC. This translates into CASSRTGQGAYGYTF.

This chain uses TRBV28 with TRBJ1-4, with TRBD1 as a possible D gene (6 bases). The CDR3 consists of 18 residues. V gave up 2 bases and J gave up 7 bases, with 23 bases separating them. CDR1 and CDR2 (germline): MDHEN, SYDVKM. CDR3 bases: TGTGCCAGCAGTTTAAGCGGAGGGGTAGGGGGGTACGCTGAAAAACTGTTTTTT. The encoded protein is CASSLSGGVGGYAEKLFF.

CDR3 amino acids: CASSETALRGYTF. The CDR3 DNA reads TGTGCCAGCAGTGAAACAGCTCTGCGTGGCTACACCTTC. The chain combines TRBV25-1 with TRBJ1-2; D is unclear. Trimming left V 2 bases short and J 7 bases short, with 11 bases between. Per the germline V gene, CDR1 is MGHDK and CDR2 is SYGVNS. This CDR3 contains 13 residues.

The chain links TRBV6-5 to TRBJ1-2; TRBD1 aligns across 8 bases. J was trimmed by 8 bases and V by 2 bases; bases with no gene match: 1. The CDR3 has 12 residues. Germline CDR1 reads MNHEY; CDR2 reads SVGAGI. The CDR3 DNA sequence: TGTGCCAGCAGTTACGCAGGGGGCGGCTACACCTTC. Its protein product is CASSYAGGGYTF.

This clone was detected once. V usage is TRBV4-3 and J usage is TRBJ2-3; D ambiguous. CDR3 length: 14 amino acids. CDR1 is LGHNA and CDR2 is YSLEER in the germline V gene. V dropped 0 bases and J dropped 1 base, with 5 bases sitting between them. The CDR3 DNA is TGCGCCAGCAGCCAAGAAGAGGGCACAGATACGCAGTATTTT. Translation: CASSQEEGTDTQYF.

This chain uses TRBV6-1 with TRBJ2-3; D possibly corresponds to TRBD1 (6 bases). This CDR3 region has 16 residues. The germline V gene has CDR1 MNHNS and CDR2 SASEGT. V lost 2 bases and J lost 4, with 16 bases in between. CDR3 DNA sequence: TGTGCCAGCAGTGAACGACCCCGGTGGGGGCCAGATACGCAGTATTTT. Encoded protein: CASSERPRWGPDTQYF.

This clone has just one count. The chain links TRBV30 to TRBJ1-5, with D perhaps TRBD1 (5 bases). Germline assignment: CDR1 GTSNPN and CDR2 SVGIG (reference sequence). The CDR3 contains 15 residues. Trimming took 4 bases from V and 0 from J, leaving 13 bases between them. The CDR3, as DNA: TGTGCCTGGACTACTGGACACTATAGCAATCAGCCCCAGCATTTT. Its protein product is CAWTTGHYSNQPQHF.

The rearrangement uses TRBV2 and TRBJ1-5; TRBD1 is a possible D gene (6 bases). This CDR3 contains 16 residues. With 1 base removed from V and 1 base from J, the gap between germline ends came to 11 bases. Germline V gene sequence: CDR1 SNHLY, CDR2 FYNNEI. CDR3 bases: TGTGCCAGCAGTGAAGTCGGGGGCCTAAGCAATCAGCCCCAGCATTTT. Its translation: CASSEVGGLSNQPQHF. The complete variable domain, with remaining parts taken from reference TRBV2 and TRBJ1-5, reads EPEVTQTPSHQVTQMGQEVILRCVPISNHLYFYWYRQILGQKVEFLVSFYNNEISEKSEIFDDQFSVERPDGSNFTLKIRSTKLEDSAMYFCASSEVGGLSNQPQHFGDGTRLSIL.

Regarding this clone: Different DNA sequences within this sample yield the same CDR3. CDR3 residues: CASSLERVGEQYF. In DNA form, the CDR3 reads TGTGCCAGCAGCTTAGAACGGGTAGGGGAGCAGTACTTC. V and J are TRBV11-2 and TRBJ2-7; D is unclear. This CDR3 contains 13 residues. V lost 0 bases and J lost 7, with 10 bases in between. Looked up from germline, CDR1 is SGHAT and CDR2 is FQNNGV.

The chain recombines TRBV25-1 with TRBJ2-2; TRBD2 might be the D (6 bases). CDR3 length: 14 residues. The germline V and J ends were trimmed by 1 base and 7 bases, with 10 bases remaining between them. Germline CDR1 is MGHDK and CDR2 is SYGVNS. CDR3 bases: TGTGCCAGCAGTGAATCCTACGGGGGCGGGGAGCTGTTTTTT. It specifies CASSESYGGGELFF.

The CDR3 DNA sequence: TGTGCCAGCAGCTCCGGGGGGGGCGTGGATACGCAGTATTTT. Its protein is CASSSGGGVDTQYF. This chain joins TRBV7-2 and TRBJ2-3; 8 bases match TRBD2. Looked up from germline, CDR1 is SGHTA and CDR2 is FQGNSA. Trimming at V came to 4 bases and at J to 6 bases, leaving 6 bases not matched to a gene. The CDR3 length is 14 residues.

This clone was counted a few times. This chain connects TRBV7-9 to TRBJ1-2; D gene unclear. The germline gives CDR1 SEHNR, CDR2 FQNEAQ (reference sequence). There are 11 residues in the CDR3. V lost 4 bases to trimming and J lost 7 bases, with 7 bases between them. Here the CDR3 DNA reads TGTGCCAGCAGCTCTTCGGGTGGCTACACCTTC. Encoded protein: CASSSSGGYTF.

The chain links TRBV19 to TRBJ1-3; no reliable D call. Germline loops: CDR1 LNHDA, CDR2 SQIVND (reference sequence). This CDR3 has 14 residues. V lost 7 bases and J 0 bases, leaving 10 bases between the germline ends. The CDR3 sequence: CASIEWNSGNTIYF. The CDR3 coding sequence is TGTGCCAGTATCGAGTGGAACTCTGGAAACACCATATATTTT.

DNA for the CDR3: TGTGCCAGCAGTGACTGGGACGGTAATAATGAAAAACTGTTTTTT. Amino acid sequence: CASSDWDGNNEKLFF. V and J are TRBV25-1 and TRBJ1-4; tentative D call: TRBD1 (5 bases). Germline CDR1 and CDR2: MGHDK and SYGVNS. The CDR3 length is 15 residues. V was clipped by 3 bases and J by 4 bases, with 12 bases between them.

This sequence joins TRBV11-2 and TRBJ1-1; D not certain. CDR1 and CDR2 from the germline V gene are SGHAT and FQNNGV. The CDR3 contains 15 residues. The V end was cut by 1 base, the J end by 1 base, with 10 bases between. In nucleotides, the CDR3 is TGTGCCAGCAGCTTAGCTCCCGAAGGGAACACTGAAGCTTTCTTT. It codes for CASSLAPEGNTEAFF.

The chain recombines TRBV7-6 with TRBJ2-1, with D hard to call. Germline CDR1 SGHVS, CDR2 FNYEAQ. The germline V and J ends were trimmed by 4 bases and 7 bases, with 17 bases remaining between them. The CDR3 extends over 15 amino acids. The CDR3 DNA reads as TGTGCCAGCAGCTCCAAAACTGAGAATCGTAATGAGCAGTTCTTC. This encodes CASSSKTENRNEQFF.

The chain has TRBV5-1 and TRBJ1-6; D not certain. Trimming stripped 0 bases from V and 0 bases from J, with 4 bases between. The CDR3 covers 15 residues. CDR1 is SGHRS, CDR2 YFSETQ, per germline. CDR3: CASSLDSSYNSPLHF. CDR3 DNA sequence: TGCGCCAGCAGCTTGGACAGCTCCTATAATTCACCCCTCCACTTT.